These T cell receptor beta chains were read from a single sample in a study of a mutant IDH1 vaccine in newly diagnosed glioma. Sequencing was performed with immunoSEQ multiplex PCR; in TCRdb, only in-frame clones are kept and a portion is missing. The table lists 30,000 to 40,000 clones, roughly four fifths of them singletons. These receptors' antigens are unknown. The sequencing used PBMCs, collected from a glioma patient whose treatment included an IDH1 peptide vaccine. The receptors derive from a young man with glioma. Each CDR3 is given with its conserved first and last residue. The D gene is left open where the match is weak. Not all rows give a size; the values are once, few, many and, for expanded clones, a class.

>few|TRBV19|-|TRBJ1-1
CASSKQGGAEAFF
TGTGCCAGTAGTAAACAGGGTGGCGCTGAAGCTTTCTTT
>-|TRBV5-1|-|TRBJ2-1
CASTPRQGQKYNEQFF
TGCGCCAGCACCCCGCGCCAGGGCCAGAAATACAATGAGCAGTTCTTC
>-|TRBV5-4|-|TRBJ1-5
CASSLGGSQPQHF
TGTGCCAGCAGCTTGGGGGGAAGCCAGCCCCAGCATTTT
>-|TRBV5-4|-|TRBJ2-7
CASKQGGDEQYF
TGTGCCAGCAAACAGGGGGGGGACGAGCAGTACTTC
>few|TRBV30|-|TRBJ1-1
CAWTPLGQRGWDTEAFF
TGTGCCTGGACCCCCTTAGGGCAGAGAGGTTGGGACACTGAAGCTTTCTTT
>once|TRBV10-3|-|TRBJ2-7
CAISSGAGYEQYF
TGTGCCATCAGTTCAGGGGCCGGCTACGAGCAGTACTTC
>once|TRBV7-2|-|TRBJ2-1
CASSFRDNEQFF
TGTGCCAGCAGCTTTCGGGACAATGAGCAGTTCTTC
>-|TRBV5-1|-|TRBJ1-5
CASSADWNQPQHF
TGCGCCAGCAGCGCGGACTGGAATCAGCCCCAGCATTTT
>-|TRBV2|-|TRBJ2-5
CASSELQETQYF
TGTGCCAGCAGTGAGCTCCAAGAGACCCAGTACTTC
>few|TRBV7-3|-|TRBJ1-2
CASSRSGVGYTF
TGTGCCAGCAGCCGATCGGGAGTAGGCTACACCTTC
>-|TRBV7-9|-|TRBJ1-1
CASSFRATGFMNTEAFF
TGTGCCAGCAGCTTTAGGGCGACAGGTTTCATGAACACTGAAGCTTTCTTT
>-|TRBV6-1|-|TRBJ2-7
CASSEGQDSYEQYF
TGTGCCAGCAGTGAGGGGCAGGACTCCTACGAGCAGTACTTC
>-|TRBV5-1|TRBD1|TRBJ1-6
CASKRDRGNSPLHF
TGCGCCAGCAAGAGGGACAGGGGTAATTCACCCCTCCACTTT
>-|TRBV2|-|TRBJ2-3
CASNPVDTQYF
TGTGCCAGCAACCCGGTGGATACGCAGTATTTT
>once|TRBV29-1|-|TRBJ2-7
CSATATQGGYEQYF
TGCAGCGCGACAGCAACTCAGGGGGGCTACGAGCAGTACTTC
>-|TRBV30|-|TRBJ2-7
CAWSKDSGYEQYF
TGTGCCTGGAGTAAAGACAGCGGCTACGAGCAGTACTTC
>-|TRBV6-5|TRBD1|TRBJ2-5
CASSSPGQGKQTQYF
TGTGCCAGCAGTTCTCCGGGACAGGGGAAGCAGACCCAGTACTTC
>few|TRBV9|TRBD1|TRBJ1-4
CASSYSGTGVNEKLFF
TGTGCCAGCAGCTACTCCGGGACAGGGGTTAATGAAAAACTGTTTTTT
>-|TRBV5-1|-|TRBJ2-7
CASSFGSAGHDEQYF
TGCGCCAGCAGCTTTGGATCCGCGGGGCACGACGAGCAGTACTTC
>once|TRBV5-1|-|TRBJ2-5
CASSLVAPGETQYF
TGCGCCAGCAGCTTGGTGGCCCCTGGGGAGACCCAGTACTTC
>-|TRBV2|TRBD1|TRBJ1-6
CASSERGTGGYNSPLHF
TGTGCCAGCAGTGAACGCGGTACAGGGGGGTATAATTCACCCCTCCACTTT
>-|TRBV7-8|-|TRBJ1-2
CASSLKGRERTGYTF
TGTGCCAGCAGCTTAAAGGGGAGGGAGAGGACTGGCTACACCTTC
>-|TRBV7-8|-|TRBJ1-3
CASSFEQGSLSGNTIYF
TGTGCCAGCAGCTTCGAACAGGGAAGCTTGTCTGGAAACACCATATATTTT
>-|TRBV4-3|-|TRBJ2-3
CASSQETTRTDTQYF
TGCGCCAGCAGCCAAGAAACTACCCGCACAGATACGCAGTATTTT
>-|TRBV4-1|-|TRBJ2-1
CASSQDLTRSYNEQFF
TGCGCCAGCAGCCAAGATCTGACCCGCTCCTACAATGAGCAGTTCTTC
>-|TRBV7-2|TRBD1|TRBJ2-7
CASSFNGQDYEQYF
TGTGCCAGCAGCTTTAATGGACAGGACTACGAGCAGTACTTC
>-|TRBV19|-|TRBJ2-5
CASSYRETQYF
TGTGCCAGTAGTTACCGCGAGACCCAGTACTTC
>-|TRBV27|-|TRBJ1-3
CASSSESGNTIYF
TGTGCCAGCAGTTCCGAGTCAGGAAACACCATATATTTT
>-|TRBV13|TRBD2|TRBJ2-5
CASSNEGLAGDETQYF
TGTGCCAGCAGCAACGAAGGACTAGCGGGGGATGAGACCCAGTACTTC
>-|TRBV7-8|TRBD1|TRBJ2-7
CASSRQGPSYEQYF
TGTGCCAGCAGCCGACAGGGCCCTTCCTACGAGCAGTACTTC
>-|TRBV30|TRBD1|TRBJ2-7
CASGQGAYEQYF
TGTGCCAGTGGACAGGGGGCTTACGAGCAGTACTTC
>-|TRBV7-9|TRBD1|TRBJ1-1
CASSPPQGAVNTEAFF
TGTGCCAGCAGCCCACCCCAGGGGGCTGTAAACACTGAAGCTTTCTTT
>-|TRBV30|TRBD2|TRBJ2-5
CAWELSTSTSGVGETQYF
TGTGCCTGGGAACTCTCCACCTCGACTAGCGGGGTTGGAGAGACCCAGTACTTC
>-|TRBV30|TRBD2|TRBJ2-3
CAWSRTSGTDTQYF
TGTGCCTGGAGCCGGACTAGCGGGACAGATACGCAGTATTTT
>-|TRBV9|TRBD1|TRBJ2-2
CASSDPTGALNTGELFF
TGTGCCAGCAGCGATCCGACAGGGGCTCTGAACACCGGGGAGCTGTTTTTT
>-|TRBV27|-|TRBJ1-1
CATEVRGNTEAFF
TGTGCCACCGAAGTGCGGGGCAACACTGAAGCTTTCTTT
>-|TRBV6-1|-|TRBJ2-7
CASSEVRGYEQYF
TGTGCCAGCAGTGAGGTCAGGGGCTACGAGCAGTACTTC
>-|TRBV5-1|-|TRBJ2-6
CASSLATIGDGANVLTF
TGCGCCAGCAGCTTGGCAACCATAGGGGATGGGGCCAACGTCCTGACTTTC
>-|TRBV7-7|-|TRBJ2-5
CASSRGGQETQYF
TGTGCCAGCAGCAGGGGGGGCCAAGAGACCCAGTACTTC
>-|TRBV5-1|TRBD1|TRBJ1-2
CASSLTPGQGLSYTF
TGCGCCAGCAGCTTAACTCCGGGACAGGGGCTTAGCTACACCTTC
>-|TRBV7-8|-|TRBJ1-5
CASSPFGRGDQPQHF
TGTGCCAGCAGCCCTTTTGGCAGGGGCGATCAGCCCCAGCATTTT
>-|TRBV11-1|-|TRBJ1-2
CATNEGGRRKGDHGYTF
TGTGCCACGAACGAAGGAGGTCGACGGAAAGGGGACCATGGCTACACCTTC
>-|TRBV7-2|-|TRBJ2-7
CASSRSGAGASYEQYF
TGTGCCAGCAGCCGTAGTGGGGCAGGGGCCTCCTACGAGCAGTACTTC
>-|TRBV7-8|-|TRBJ2-5
CASSLRYSQETQYF
TGTGCCAGCAGCCTCCGCTACAGCCAAGAGACCCAGTACTTC
>-|TRBV4-1|-|TRBJ1-5
CASSQSNSRQEPQHF
TGCGCCAGCAGCCAATCGAACTCTCGGCAGGAGCCCCAGCATTTT
>-|TRBV9|TRBD1|TRBJ1-2
CASSPGGNYGYTF
TGTGCCAGCAGCCCAGGGGGCAACTATGGCTACACCTTC
>-|TRBV5-1|-|TRBJ1-1
CASSSNTEAFF
TGCGCCAGCAGCTCTAACACTGAAGCTTTCTTT
>-|TRBV11-2|-|TRBJ1-2
CASSLGLVDYGYTF
TGTGCCAGCAGCCTCGGACTGGTGGATTATGGCTACACCTTC
>-|TRBV5-4|TRBD1|TRBJ2-2
CASSTGQGNTGELFF
TGTGCCAGCAGCACGGGACAGGGCAACACCGGGGAGCTGTTTTTT
>-|TRBV9|-|TRBJ1-2
CASSVDPGYGYTF
TGTGCCAGCAGCGTAGATCCCGGATATGGCTACACCTTC
>-|TRBV11-2|TRBD1|TRBJ1-1
CASSLGGQGGNTEAFF
TGTGCCAGCAGCTTAGGGGGACAGGGAGGGAATACTGAAGCTTTCTTT
>-|TRBV14|TRBD1|TRBJ1-4
CASSRTGPNEKLFF
TGTGCCAGCAGCAGGACAGGGCCAAATGAAAAACTGTTTTTT
>-|TRBV5-1|-|TRBJ2-2
CASSLFGQGTGELFF
TGCGCCAGCAGCTTGTTCGGGCAGGGCACCGGGGAGCTGTTTTTT
>-|TRBV7-7|-|TRBJ2-1
CASSSQQGDEQFF
TGTGCCAGCAGCTCTCAACAGGGAGATGAGCAGTTCTTC
>-|TRBV14|TRBD2|TRBJ2-5
CASSQSSGSGETQYF
TGTGCCAGCAGCCAAAGTAGCGGGAGTGGAGAGACCCAGTACTTC